Sequencing of this T cell receptor (beta chain) was carried out in a study of beta chain features in type 1 diabetes. This CDR3 region has 16 residues. Looked up from germline, CDR1 is LGHNA and CDR2 is YSLEER. J lost 1 base, V lost 1 base, and 4 bases had no gene match. Turning to this clone: Its antigen remains unidentified.

Overall study results and limits: When VDJ junctions were examined, type 1 diabetes patients showed fewer insertions and more deletions.

What was sequenced were expressed TCRB transcripts, since all of the isolated RNA had been reverse transcribed. Libraries were prepared by immunoSEQ multiplex PCR; TCRdb keeps only in-frame clonotypes and omits some of them. The table lists under 450,000 clones, approximately 15% of them singletons, with roughly 0.035% in the top ten. Sequencing was done on a sample of naive CD4+ T cells from blood. The clonotype was recovered from a man younger than 40 in good health. The chain carries TRBV4-3 and TRBJ2-7, with TRBD1 matching over 10 bases. The DNA for the CDR3 is TGCGCCAGCAGCCAAGTCTGGACAGGGGGGTCCTACGAGCAGTACTTC. It encodes CASSQVWTGGSYEQYF.